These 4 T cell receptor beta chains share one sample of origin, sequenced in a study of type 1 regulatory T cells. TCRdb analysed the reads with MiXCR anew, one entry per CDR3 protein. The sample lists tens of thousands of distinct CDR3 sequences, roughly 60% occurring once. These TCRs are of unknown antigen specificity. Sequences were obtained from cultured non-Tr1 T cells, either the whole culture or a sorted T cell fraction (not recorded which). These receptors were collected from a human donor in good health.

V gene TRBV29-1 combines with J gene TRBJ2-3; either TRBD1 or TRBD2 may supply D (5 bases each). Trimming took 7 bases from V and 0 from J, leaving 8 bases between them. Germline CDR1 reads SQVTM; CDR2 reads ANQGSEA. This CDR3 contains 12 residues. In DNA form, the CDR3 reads TGCAGCGGTAGGGACAGCACAGATACGCAGTATTTT. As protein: CSGRDSTDTQYF.

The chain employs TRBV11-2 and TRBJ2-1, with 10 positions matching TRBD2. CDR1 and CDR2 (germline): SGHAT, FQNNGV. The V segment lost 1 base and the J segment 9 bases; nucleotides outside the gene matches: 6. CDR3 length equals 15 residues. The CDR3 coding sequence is TGTGCCAGCAGCTTAGTCCTAGCGGGAGAGAGTGAGCAGTTCTTC. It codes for CASSLVLAGESEQFF. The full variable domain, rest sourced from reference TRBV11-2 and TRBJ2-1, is EAGVAQSPRYKIIEKRQSVAFWCNPISGHATLYWYQQILGQGPKLLIQFQNNGVVDDSQLPKDRFSAERLKGVDSTLKIQPAKLEDSAVYLCASSLVLAGESEQFFGPGTRLTVL.

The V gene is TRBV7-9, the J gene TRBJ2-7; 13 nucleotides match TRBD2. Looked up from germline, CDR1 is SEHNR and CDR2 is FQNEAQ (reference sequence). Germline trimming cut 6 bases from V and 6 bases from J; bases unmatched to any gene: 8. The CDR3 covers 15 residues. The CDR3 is CASRELAGGPAEQYF. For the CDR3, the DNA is TGTGCCAGCAGGGAACTAGCGGGAGGGCCGGCCGAGCAGTACTTC.

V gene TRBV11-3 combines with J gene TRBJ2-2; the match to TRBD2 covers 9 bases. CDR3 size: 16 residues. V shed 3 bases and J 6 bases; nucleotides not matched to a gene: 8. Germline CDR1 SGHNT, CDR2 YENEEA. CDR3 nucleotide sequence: TGTGCCAGCAGCTTTCAAGGGACTAGCTCGTCCGGGGAGCTGTTTTTT. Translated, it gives CASSFQGTSSSGELFF. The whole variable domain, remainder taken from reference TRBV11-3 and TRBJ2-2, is EAGVVQSPRYKIIEKKQPVAFWCNPISGHNTLYWYLQNLGQGPELLIRYENEEAVDDSQLPKDRFSAERLKGVDSTLKIQPAELGDSAVYLCASSFQGTSSSGELFFGEGSRLTVL.